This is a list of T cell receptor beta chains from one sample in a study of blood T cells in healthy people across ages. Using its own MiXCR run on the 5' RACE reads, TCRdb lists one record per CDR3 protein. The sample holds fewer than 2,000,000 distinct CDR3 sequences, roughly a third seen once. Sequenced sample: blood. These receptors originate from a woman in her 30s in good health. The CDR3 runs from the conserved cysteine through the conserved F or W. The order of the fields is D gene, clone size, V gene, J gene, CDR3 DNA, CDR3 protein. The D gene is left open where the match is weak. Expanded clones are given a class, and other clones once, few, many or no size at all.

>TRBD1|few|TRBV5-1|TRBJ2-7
TGCGCCAGCAGCTTGGAGGGGACAGGGTACGACGAGCAGTACTTC
CASSLEGTGYDEQYF
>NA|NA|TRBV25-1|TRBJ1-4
TGTGCCAGCAGTGTAACTTTCGGCAATGATAATGAAAAACTGTTTTTT
CASSVTFGNDNEKLFF
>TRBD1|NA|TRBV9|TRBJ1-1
TGTGCCAGCAGCGTAGAGGGGGCACGGGGCACTGAAGCTTTCTTT
CASSVEGARGTEAFF
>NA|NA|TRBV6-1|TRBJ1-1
TGTGCCAGCAGTGAAGGAGGGGGTGAAGCTTTCTTT
CASSEGGGEAFF
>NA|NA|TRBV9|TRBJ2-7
TGTGCCAGCAGCCCCTCATCGGACAGATCCGAGCAGTACTTC
CASSPSSDRSEQYF
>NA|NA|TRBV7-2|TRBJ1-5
TGTGCCAGCAGGTCTACAGGAGCAGGGAATCAGCCCCAGCATTTT
CASRSTGAGNQPQHF
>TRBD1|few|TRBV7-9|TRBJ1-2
TGTGCCAGCAGCGCCGGGACAGCACTCTATGGCTACACCTTC
CASSAGTALYGYTF
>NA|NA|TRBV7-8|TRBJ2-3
TGTGCCAGCACGGTGGTGGGGACAGATACGCAGTATTTT
CASTVVGTDTQYF
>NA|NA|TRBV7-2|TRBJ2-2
TGTGCCAGCAGCTTCGAAGCCGGGGAGCTGTTTTTT
CASSFEAGELFF
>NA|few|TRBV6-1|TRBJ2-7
TGTGCCAGCAGTGAGGCAGCTATCTACGAGCAGTACTTC
CASSEAAIYEQYF
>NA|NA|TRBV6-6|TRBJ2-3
TGTGCCAGCACCGAAAAAGGGACTACGCAGTATTTT
CASTEKGTTQYF
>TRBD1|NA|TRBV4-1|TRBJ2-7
TGCGCCAGCAGCCCAGACAGTCCGGGACAGGGCTACGAGCAGTACTTC
CASSPDSPGQGYEQYF
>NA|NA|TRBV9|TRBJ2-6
TGTGCCAGTAGCGTAGGGCCTGGCAGAAGAGTCGCCAACGTCCTGACTTTC
CASSVGPGRRVANVLTF
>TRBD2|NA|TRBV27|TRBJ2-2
TGTGCCAGCAGTTTAGGACTAGCGCTCGCCGGGAGGACCGGGGAGCTGTTTTTT
CASSLGLALAGRTGELFF
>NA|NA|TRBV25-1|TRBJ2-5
TGTGCCAGCAGTGAACTTGGCAGGGAAGGGACCCAGTACTTC
CASSELGREGTQYF
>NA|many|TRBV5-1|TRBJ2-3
TGCGCCAGCAGCCCCCGGGTCCTCGGCAGCACAGATACGCAGTATTTT
CASSPRVLGSTDTQYF
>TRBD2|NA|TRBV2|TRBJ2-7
TGTGCCAGCAGTGGTCTTAGCGGGAGGGCCGACGAGCAGTACTTC
CASSGLSGRADEQYF
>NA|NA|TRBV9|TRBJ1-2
TGTGCCAGTAGCCCGGGGGGCAATGGGGAGCTATCAGGCTATGGCTACACCTTC
CASSPGGNGELSGYGYTF
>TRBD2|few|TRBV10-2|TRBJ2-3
TGCGCCAGCAGTGAGCCAGCGGGAACTGGGGCAGATACGCAGTATTTT
CASSEPAGTGADTQYF
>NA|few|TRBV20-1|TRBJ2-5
TGCAGTCCCTTAGGGAGTCAAGAGACCCAGTACTTC
CSPLGSQETQYF
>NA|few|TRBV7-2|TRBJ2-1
TGTGCCAGCAGCCCCTCCATACTAGACACCAGAGCTGAGCAGTTCTTC
CASSPSILDTRAEQFF
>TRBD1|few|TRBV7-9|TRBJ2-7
TGTGCCAGCAGCGTCGCCGGGACAGGGAACGAGCAGTACTTC
CASSVAGTGNEQYF
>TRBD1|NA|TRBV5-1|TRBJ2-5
TGCGCCAGCAGCTGGGACAGATCCTATGGGGAGCAGTACTTC
CASSWDRSYGEQYF
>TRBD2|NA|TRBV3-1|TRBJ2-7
TGTGCCAGCAACCGTATCGGGAGGGTCTACGAGCAGTACTTC
CASNRIGRVYEQYF
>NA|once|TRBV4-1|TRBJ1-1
TGCGCCAGCAGCCCGGGCCCGTTTAGAGTAAACACTGAAGCTTTCTTT
CASSPGPFRVNTEAFF
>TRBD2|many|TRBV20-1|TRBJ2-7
TGCAGTGCTAGAGATCTAGCGGGGAGCTCCTACGAGCAGTACTTC
CSARDLAGSSYEQYF
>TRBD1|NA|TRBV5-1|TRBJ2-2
TGCGCCAGCAGAGCGGGACAGGGATCGAACACCGGGGAGCTGTTTTTT
CASRAGQGSNTGELFF
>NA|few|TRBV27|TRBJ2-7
TGTGCCAGCAGTTTAGGAGTTCGGCAGTACTTC
CASSLGVRQYF
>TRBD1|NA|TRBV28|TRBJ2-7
TGTGCCAGCAGCAACCCCGACAGGGTTCCCCACGAGCAGTACTTC
CASSNPDRVPHEQYF
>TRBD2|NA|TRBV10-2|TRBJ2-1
TGCGCCAGCAGAAGAAGCGGGAGAGACTACAATGAGCAGTTCTTC
CASRRSGRDYNEQFF
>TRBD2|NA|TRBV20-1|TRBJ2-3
TGCAGTGCTATCGGGACTAGCGGGGACTTTGGCACAGATACGCAGTATTTT
CSAIGTSGDFGTDTQYF
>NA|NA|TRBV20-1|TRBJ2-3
TGCAGTGCTAGCCCCCGGCGGGGAACAGATACGCAGTATTTT
CSASPRRGTDTQYF
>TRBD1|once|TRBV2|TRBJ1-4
TGTGCCAGCAGGACAGGGGGTGCGACTAATGAAAAACTGTTTTTT
CASRTGGATNEKLFF
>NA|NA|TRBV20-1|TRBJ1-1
TGCAGTGCCAGAAGGGATATGGACACTGAAGCTTTCTTT
CSARRDMDTEAFF
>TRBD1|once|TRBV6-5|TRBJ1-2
TGTGCCAGCAGTTACTCGAGGTTCGGGGGACAGGGGAGAGCTAACTATGGCTACACCTTC
CASSYSRFGGQGRANYGYTF
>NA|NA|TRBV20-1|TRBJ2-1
TGCAGTGCTAGATGGGTGTCTGGGGCGCATGAGCAGTTCTTC
CSARWVSGAHEQFF
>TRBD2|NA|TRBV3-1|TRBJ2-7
TGTGCCAGCAGCCCCCCTGGCGGGGGGGCTTACGAGCAGTACTTC
CASSPPGGGAYEQYF